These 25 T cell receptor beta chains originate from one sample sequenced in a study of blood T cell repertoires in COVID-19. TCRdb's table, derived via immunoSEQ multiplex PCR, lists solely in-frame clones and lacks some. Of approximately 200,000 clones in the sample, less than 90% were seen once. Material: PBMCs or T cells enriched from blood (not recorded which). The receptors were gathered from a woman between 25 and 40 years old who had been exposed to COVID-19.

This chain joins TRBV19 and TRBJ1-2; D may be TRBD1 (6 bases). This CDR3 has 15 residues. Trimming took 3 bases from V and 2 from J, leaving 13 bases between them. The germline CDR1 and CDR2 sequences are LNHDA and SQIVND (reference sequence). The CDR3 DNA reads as TGTGCCAGTAGTATTGTCGGGCAGGGGAACTATGGCTACACCTTC. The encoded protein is CASSIVGQGNYGYTF.

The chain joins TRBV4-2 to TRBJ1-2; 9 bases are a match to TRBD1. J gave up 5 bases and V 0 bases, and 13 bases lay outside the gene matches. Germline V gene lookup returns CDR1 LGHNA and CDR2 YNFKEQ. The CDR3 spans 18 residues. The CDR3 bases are TGTGCCAGCAGCCAAGATCCGGGGACAGGGCTTACTGTTTATGGCTACACCTTC. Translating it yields CASSQDPGTGLTVYGYTF.

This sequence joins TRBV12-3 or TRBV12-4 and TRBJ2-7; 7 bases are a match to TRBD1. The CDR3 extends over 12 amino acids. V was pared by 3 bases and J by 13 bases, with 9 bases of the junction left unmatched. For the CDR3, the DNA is TGTGCCAGCAGTTTTCAGGGGACAGCTTATTACTTC. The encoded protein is CASSFQGTAYYF.

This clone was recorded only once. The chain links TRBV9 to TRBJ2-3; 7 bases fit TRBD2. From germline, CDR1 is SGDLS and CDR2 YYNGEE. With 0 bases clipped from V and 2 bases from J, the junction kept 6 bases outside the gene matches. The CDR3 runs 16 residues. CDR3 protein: CASSVGTGGLTDTQYF. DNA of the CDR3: TGTGCCAGCAGCGTAGGTACGGGGGGTCTCACAGATACGCAGTATTTT.

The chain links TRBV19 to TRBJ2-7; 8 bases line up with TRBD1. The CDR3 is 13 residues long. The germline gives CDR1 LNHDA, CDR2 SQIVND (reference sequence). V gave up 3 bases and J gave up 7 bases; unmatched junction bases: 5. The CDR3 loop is CASSIDRGSEQYF. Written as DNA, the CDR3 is TGTGCCAGTAGTATCGACAGGGGTTCTGAGCAGTACTTC.

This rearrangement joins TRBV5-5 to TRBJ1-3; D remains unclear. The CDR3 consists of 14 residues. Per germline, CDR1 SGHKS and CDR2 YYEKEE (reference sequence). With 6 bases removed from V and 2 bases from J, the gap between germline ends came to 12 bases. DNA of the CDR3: TGTGCCAGCACCTACAGTGTCGCTGGAAACACCATATATTTT. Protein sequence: CASTYSVAGNTIYF.

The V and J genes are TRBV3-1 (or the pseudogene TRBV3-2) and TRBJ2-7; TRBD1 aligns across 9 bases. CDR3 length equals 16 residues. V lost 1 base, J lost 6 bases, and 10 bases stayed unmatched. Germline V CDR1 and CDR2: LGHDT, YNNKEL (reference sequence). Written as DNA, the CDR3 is TGTGCCAGCAGCCAAGTCGCCGGGACAGGGTCCCTCGAGCAGTACTTC. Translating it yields CASSQVAGTGSLEQYF.

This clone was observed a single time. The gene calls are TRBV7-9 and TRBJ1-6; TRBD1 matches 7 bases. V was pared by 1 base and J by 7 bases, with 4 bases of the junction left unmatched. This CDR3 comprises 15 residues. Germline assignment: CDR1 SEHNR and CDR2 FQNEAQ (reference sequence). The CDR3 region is CASSLVQGENSPLHF. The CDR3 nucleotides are TGTGCCAGCAGCTTAGTGCAGGGGGAAAATTCACCCCTCCACTTT.

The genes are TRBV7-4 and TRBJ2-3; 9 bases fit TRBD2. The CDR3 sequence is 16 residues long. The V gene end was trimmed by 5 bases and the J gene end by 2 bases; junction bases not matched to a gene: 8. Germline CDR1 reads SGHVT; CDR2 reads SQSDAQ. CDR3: CASSPRLAEFTDTQYF. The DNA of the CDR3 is TGTGCCAGCAGCCCGCGACTAGCGGAGTTCACAGATACGCAGTATTTT. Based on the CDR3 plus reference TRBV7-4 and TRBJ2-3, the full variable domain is GAGVSQSPRYKVAKRGRDVALRCDSISGHVTLYWYRQTLGQGSEVLTYSQSDAQRDKSGRPSGRFSAERPERSVSTLKIQRTEQGDSAVYLCASSPRLAEFTDTQYFGPGTRLTVL.

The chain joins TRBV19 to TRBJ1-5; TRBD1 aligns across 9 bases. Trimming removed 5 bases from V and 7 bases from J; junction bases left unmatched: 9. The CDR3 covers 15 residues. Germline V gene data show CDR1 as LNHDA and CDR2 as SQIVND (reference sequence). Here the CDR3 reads CASSAGTGSLQPQHF. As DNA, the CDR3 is TGTGCCAGTAGTGCCGGGACAGGGTCGTTGCAGCCCCAGCATTTT.

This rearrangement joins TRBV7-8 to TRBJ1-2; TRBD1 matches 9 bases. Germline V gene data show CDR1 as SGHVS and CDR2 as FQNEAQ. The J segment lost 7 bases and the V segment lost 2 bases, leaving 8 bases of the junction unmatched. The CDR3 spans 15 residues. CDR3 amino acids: CASSLLGQGRSGYTF. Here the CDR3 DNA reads TGTGCCAGCAGCTTACTGGGACAGGGTCGTTCTGGCTACACCTTC.

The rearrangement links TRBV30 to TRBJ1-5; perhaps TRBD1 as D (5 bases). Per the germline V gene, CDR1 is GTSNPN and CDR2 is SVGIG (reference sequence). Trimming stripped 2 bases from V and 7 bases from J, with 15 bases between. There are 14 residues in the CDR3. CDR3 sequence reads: CAWSPTGGWQPQHF. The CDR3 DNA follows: TGTGCCTGGAGTCCGACGGGGGGGTGGCAGCCCCAGCATTTT.

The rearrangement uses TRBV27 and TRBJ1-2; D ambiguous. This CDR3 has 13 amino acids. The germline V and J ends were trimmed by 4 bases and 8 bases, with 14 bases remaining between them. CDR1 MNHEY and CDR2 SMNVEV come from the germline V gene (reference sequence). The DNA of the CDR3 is TGTGCCAGCAGTTCAGGCCTCACTTCCGGCTACACCTTC. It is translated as CASSSGLTSGYTF.

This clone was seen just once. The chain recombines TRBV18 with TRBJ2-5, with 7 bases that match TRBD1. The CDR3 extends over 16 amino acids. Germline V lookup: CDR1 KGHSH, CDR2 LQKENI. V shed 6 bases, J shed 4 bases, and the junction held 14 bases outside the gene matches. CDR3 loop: CASSPSGQYRGETQYF. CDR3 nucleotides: TGTGCCAGCTCTCCCTCGGGACAGTACCGGGGAGAGACCCAGTACTTC.

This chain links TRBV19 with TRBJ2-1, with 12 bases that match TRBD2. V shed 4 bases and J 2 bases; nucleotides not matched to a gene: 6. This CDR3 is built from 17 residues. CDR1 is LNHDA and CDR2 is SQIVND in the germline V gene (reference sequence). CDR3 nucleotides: TGTGCCAGTAGTACCCGACTAGCGGGGGCCACCTACAATGAGCAGTTCTTC. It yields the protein CASSTRLAGATYNEQFF.

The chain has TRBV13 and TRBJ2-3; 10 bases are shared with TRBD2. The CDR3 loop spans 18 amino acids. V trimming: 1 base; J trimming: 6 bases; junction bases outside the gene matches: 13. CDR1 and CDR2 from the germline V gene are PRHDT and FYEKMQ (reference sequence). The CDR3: CASSLDSGVAGGPDTQYF. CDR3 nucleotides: TGTGCCAGCAGCTTAGACTCGGGTGTAGCGGGGGGTCCCGATACGCAGTATTTT.

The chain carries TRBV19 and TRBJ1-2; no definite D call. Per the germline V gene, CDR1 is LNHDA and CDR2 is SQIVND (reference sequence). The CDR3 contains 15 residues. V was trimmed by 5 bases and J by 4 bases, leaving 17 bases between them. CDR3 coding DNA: TGTGCCAGTAGTTTATTGAACACCAACCTCTATGGCTACACCTTC. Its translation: CASSLLNTNLYGYTF. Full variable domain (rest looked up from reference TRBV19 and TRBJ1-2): DGGITQSPKYLFRKEGQNVTLSCEQNLNHDAMYWYRQDPGQGLRLIYYSQIVNDFQKGDIAEGYSVSREKKESFPLTVTSAQKNPTAFYLCASSLLNTNLYGYTFGSGTRLTVV.

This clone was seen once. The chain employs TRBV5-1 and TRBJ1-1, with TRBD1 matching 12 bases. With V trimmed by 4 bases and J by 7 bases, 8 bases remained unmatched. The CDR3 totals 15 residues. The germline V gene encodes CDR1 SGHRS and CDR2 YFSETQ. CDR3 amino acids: CASSLQGQGAVEAFF. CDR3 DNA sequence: TGCGCCAGCAGCCTGCAGGGACAGGGGGCGGTTGAAGCTTTCTTT.

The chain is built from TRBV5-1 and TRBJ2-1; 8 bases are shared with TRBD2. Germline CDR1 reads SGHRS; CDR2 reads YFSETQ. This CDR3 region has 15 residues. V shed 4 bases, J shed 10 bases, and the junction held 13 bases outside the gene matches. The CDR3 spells CASSPSGGPFIEQFF. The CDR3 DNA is TGCGCCAGCAGCCCAAGCGGGGGCCCCTTCATCGAGCAGTTCTTC.

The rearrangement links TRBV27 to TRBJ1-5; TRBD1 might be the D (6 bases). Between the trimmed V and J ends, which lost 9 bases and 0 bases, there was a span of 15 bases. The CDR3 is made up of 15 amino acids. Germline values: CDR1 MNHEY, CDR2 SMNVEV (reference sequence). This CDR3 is CASSDSVYSNQPQHF. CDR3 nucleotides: TGTGCCAGTTCGGACAGTGTATATAGCAATCAGCCCCAGCATTTT.

As DNA, the CDR3 is TGTGCCACCACCCCCCGGGGGGTTGTGGATGAGCAGTTCTTC. Its protein is CATTPRGVVDEQFF. The rearrangement links TRBV15 to TRBJ2-1, with 7 bases identical to TRBD2. Per the germline V gene, CDR1 is LNHNV and CDR2 is YYDKDF (reference sequence). Unmatched junction bases numbered 11, after V lost 7 bases and J lost 8 bases. The CDR3 covers 14 residues.

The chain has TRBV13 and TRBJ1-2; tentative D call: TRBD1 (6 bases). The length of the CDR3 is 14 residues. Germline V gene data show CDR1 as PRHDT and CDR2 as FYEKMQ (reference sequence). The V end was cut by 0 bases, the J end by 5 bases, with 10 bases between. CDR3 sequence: CASSLGAGDYGYTF. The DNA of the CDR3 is TGTGCCAGCAGCTTAGGAGCAGGGGATTATGGCTACACCTTC.

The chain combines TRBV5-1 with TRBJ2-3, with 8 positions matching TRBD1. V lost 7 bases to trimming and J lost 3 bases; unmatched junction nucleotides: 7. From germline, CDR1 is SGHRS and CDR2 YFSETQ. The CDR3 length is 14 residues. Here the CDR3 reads CASAPGQVTDTQYF. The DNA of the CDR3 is TGCGCCAGCGCCCCGGGACAGGTAACAGATACGCAGTATTTT.

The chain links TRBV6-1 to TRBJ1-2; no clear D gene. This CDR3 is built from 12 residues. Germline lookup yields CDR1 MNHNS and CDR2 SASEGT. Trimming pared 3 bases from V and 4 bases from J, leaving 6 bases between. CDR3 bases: TGTGCCAGCAGTGACAGGTTCTATGGCTACACCTTC. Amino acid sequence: CASSDRFYGYTF.

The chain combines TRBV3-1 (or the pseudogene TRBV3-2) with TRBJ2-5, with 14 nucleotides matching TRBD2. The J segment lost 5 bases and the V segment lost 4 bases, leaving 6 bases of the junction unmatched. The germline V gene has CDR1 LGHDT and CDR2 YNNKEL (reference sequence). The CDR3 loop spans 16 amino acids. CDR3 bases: TGTGCCAGCAGCCGCAGGACTAGCGGGGGGCGGGAGACCCAGTACTTC. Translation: CASSRRTSGGRETQYF.